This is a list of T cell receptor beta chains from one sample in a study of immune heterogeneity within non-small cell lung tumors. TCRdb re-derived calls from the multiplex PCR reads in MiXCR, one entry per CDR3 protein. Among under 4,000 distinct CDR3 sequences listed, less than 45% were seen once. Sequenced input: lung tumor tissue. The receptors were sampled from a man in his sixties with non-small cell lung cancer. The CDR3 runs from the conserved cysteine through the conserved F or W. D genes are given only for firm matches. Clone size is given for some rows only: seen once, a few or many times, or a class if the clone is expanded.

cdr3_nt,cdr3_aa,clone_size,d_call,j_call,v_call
TGTGCCAGCAGCTTACGGGAGGGCGAGAGGAGAGGGGAGCTGTTTTTT,CASSLREGERRGELFF,NA,TRBD2,TRBJ2-2,TRBV7-9
TGTGTAGGGGGCGGCGACACCGGGGAGCTGTTTTTT,CVGGGDTGELFF,NA,TRBD1,TRBJ2-2,TRBV11-2
TGCGCCAGCAGCTTGGCAGGGGGCACTTACATGAACACTGAAGCTTTCTTT,CASSLAGGTYMNTEAFF,medium-sized,TRBD1,TRBJ1-1,TRBV5-1
TGCGCCAGCAGCTCGGGCCTTTCACCCCTCCACTTT,CASSSGLSPLHF,NA,NA,TRBJ1-6,TRBV10-1
TGTGCCATCAGTGGTTGGTGGTCTAACTATGGCTACACCTTC,CAISGWWSNYGYTF,NA,NA,TRBJ1-2,TRBV10-3
TGTGCCAGCAGATCCGTGGAGGTAGGTAATTCACCCCTCCACTTT,CASRSVEVGNSPLHF,NA,NA,TRBJ1-6,TRBV27
TGTGCCAGCAGCTTAGAAGAGGGGGGGAACACTGAAGCTTTCTTT,CASSLEEGGNTEAFF,NA,NA,TRBJ1-1,TRBV11-2
TGTGCCAGTAGCACCCGGACATCCCGCTATGGCTACACCTTC,CASSTRTSRYGYTF,NA,NA,TRBJ1-2,TRBV19
TGTGCCAGCAGCCCTGACACGTACCAAGAGACCCAGTACTTC,CASSPDTYQETQYF,NA,NA,TRBJ2-5,TRBV11-1
TGTGCCAGCAGCGAGACAGGGAAAGCTGAAGCTTTCTTT,CASSETGKAEAFF,once,TRBD1,TRBJ1-1,TRBV6-1
TGCAGTGCTAGGAATATGGACTCTGTAAACACCATATATTTT,CSARNMDSVNTIYF,NA,NA,TRBJ1-3,TRBV20-1
TGTGCCAGCAGCCTCTCGAAGGGGGGGAATGAGCAGCTCTTC,CASSLSKGGNEQLF,once,NA,TRBJ2-1,TRBV5-4
TGTGCCAGCAGAGCTATTCACCACACGTACGAGCAGTACTTC,CASRAIHHTYEQYF,NA,NA,TRBJ2-7,TRBV27
TGTGCCAGCAGTTTCTTAGGACTAGCGGTCTACACCGGGGAGCTGTTTTTT,CASSFLGLAVYTGELFF,medium-sized,TRBD2,TRBJ2-2,TRBV12-3/TRBV12-4
TGTGCCAGTAGTATAGGCCAGTTGGGCGCAGATACGCAGTATTTT,CASSIGQLGADTQYF,NA,NA,TRBJ2-3,TRBV19
TGTGCCAGCAGTGAAGGACAGGATAATTCACCCCTCCACTTT,CASSEGQDNSPLHF,NA,NA,TRBJ1-6,TRBV6-1
TGTGCCACCAGCAGAGGGGACAGGGTGGGAGATGGCTACACCTTC,CATSRGDRVGDGYTF,NA,TRBD1,TRBJ1-2,TRBV15
TGTGCCAGCAGTGAAGGGAACAGTGGATATGGCTACACCTTC,CASSEGNSGYGYTF,NA,NA,TRBJ1-2,TRBV6-1
TGTGCCAGCAGCCAAGGCCCTTGGGGGGGCTACGATACGCAGTATTTT,CASSQGPWGGYDTQYF,few,NA,TRBJ2-3,TRBV14
TGTGCCAGCAGCGCCGGGGTGGGGGCGGGAACTGAAGCTTTCTTT,CASSAGVGAGTEAFF,NA,NA,TRBJ1-1,TRBV11-2
TGTGCCATCAGTGAGTCGAGGGCCGACGGGGATACGCAGTATTTT,CAISESRADGDTQYF,medium-sized,NA,TRBJ2-3,TRBV10-3
TGTGCCAGCAGCCCTGACAGGGGGGGCAATCAGCCCCAGCATTTT,CASSPDRGGNQPQHF,NA,TRBD1,TRBJ1-5,TRBV7-2
TGTACTAACGTGCCAGCAGTGACTCCGACCTCGACGTGGGAGACCAAGTACTTC,CTNVPAVTPTSTWETKYF,NA,NA,TRBJ2-5,TRBV6-4
TGCGCCAGCAGTGAGTCAGAGGGGTCGCCCCAGCATTTT,CASSESEGSPQHF,NA,NA,TRBJ1-5,TRBV10-1
TGTGCCAGCAGTCCCGCCTACGAGCAGTACTTC,CASSPAYEQYF,medium-sized,NA,TRBJ2-7,TRBV28
TGTGCCAGCGGACGGGTGGATGGCTACACCTTC,CASGRVDGYTF,NA,NA,TRBJ1-2,TRBV28
TGTGCCAGCAGTTTGGGGTCCCCGGGACTAGCGGGCGACGAGCAGTTCTTC,CASSLGSPGLAGDEQFF,NA,TRBD2,TRBJ2-1,TRBV6-5
TGTGCCAGCAGTGAAGGGGGGGAGTTTGCACCCCTCCACTTT,CASSEGGEFAPLHF,NA,NA,TRBJ1-6,TRBV6-4
TGTGCCTGGAGTTCGAGGGGCAGGGGTGTATGGGAGCAGTACTTC,CAWSSRGRGVWEQYF,medium-sized,NA,TRBJ2-7,TRBV30
TGTGCCAGCAGCTTAGAATTCCAGGGGACGGAGACCCAGTACTTC,CASSLEFQGTETQYF,NA,NA,TRBJ2-5,TRBV11-2
TGTGCCAGCAGTGTCGGGCCGCTACTGAACACTGAAGCTTTCTTT,CASSVGPLLNTEAFF,medium-sized,NA,TRBJ1-1,TRBV6-1
TGTGCCAGCAGTTTAACCCCGGGACAGGGGACGTCCTACGAGCAGTACTTC,CASSLTPGQGTSYEQYF,large,TRBD1,TRBJ2-7,TRBV12-3/TRBV12-4
TGTGCCACCAGCAGTAGGAATCGGTATGGCTACACCTTC,CATSSRNRYGYTF,NA,NA,TRBJ1-2,TRBV15
TGTGCCAGCAGCTTACTAGGCGGGCGCTCCTACAATGAGCAGTTCTTC,CASSLLGGRSYNEQFF,NA,NA,TRBJ2-1,TRBV7-3
TGCGCCAGCAGAGGGGACGCTAACTATGGCTACACCTTC,CASRGDANYGYTF,medium-sized,NA,TRBJ1-2,TRBV10-2
TGTGCCAGCAGGAGGACAGGGGGTCAATCGGGCACTGAAGCTTTCTTT,CASRRTGGQSGTEAFF,NA,TRBD1,TRBJ1-1,TRBV6-1
TGTGCCAGCAGTTACTCAAGGGGCCCGAGCTCCTACAATGAGCAGTTCTTC,CASSYSRGPSSYNEQFF,few,NA,TRBJ2-1,TRBV6-5
TGCGCCAGCAGTGAGAGCGGGGGGATCACTGAGCAGTTCTTC,CASSESGGITEQFF,once,TRBD2,TRBJ2-1,TRBV10-1
TGTGCCTGGAGCGCAAAGTTGAACACTGAAGCTTTCTTT,CAWSAKLNTEAFF,medium-sized,NA,TRBJ1-1,TRBV30
TGCAGTGCTAGTCCCCGTGGAGCTAGCACAGATACGCAGTATTTT,CSASPRGASTDTQYF,NA,NA,TRBJ2-3,TRBV20-1
TGTGCCAGCAGTTATCGTCCAGGGGGCTACTCTGAAGCTTTCTTT,CASSYRPGGYSEAFF,NA,TRBD1,TRBJ1-1,TRBV6-2/TRBV6-3
TGTGCCAGCACCCCTTGGACAGGGGCCGTTAACACCGGGGAGCTGTTTTTT,CASTPWTGAVNTGELFF,medium-sized,TRBD1,TRBJ2-2,TRBV12-3/TRBV12-4
TGTGCCAGCAGTTTAGGTACAGGATCTCCGTGGACTGAAGCTTTCTTT,CASSLGTGSPWTEAFF,NA,NA,TRBJ1-1,TRBV27
TGCAGTGCTAGAACAGGGCTACACTATGGCTACACCTTC,CSARTGLHYGYTF,medium-sized,NA,TRBJ1-2,TRBV20-1